Described below is a single T cell receptor (beta chain) sequence and its context. These data are taken from a study of T cell changes during pregnancy in multiple sclerosis. Assay: immunoSEQ multiplex PCR; the TCRdb copy retains only in-frame clones and omits some. The sample comprises 60,000 to 70,000 clones, around nine tenths of which are singletons, and 1.1% to 1.5% rests with the top ten. The CDR3 sequence is 17 residues long. The V and J ends lost 0 bases and 0 bases respectively, with 14 bases between them. The germline V gene encodes CDR1 PRHDT and CDR2 FYEKMQ (reference sequence). The clonotype was recovered from a female donor in good health, enrolled as a control in a pregnancy study. The starting material was peripheral blood, obtained in the third trimester of pregnancy. J is TRBJ1-1 and V is TRBV13; tentative D call: TRBD1 (5 bases). In DNA form, the CDR3 reads TGTGCCAGCAGCTTAGGCCAGGGCAGTAGTATGAACACTGAAGCTTTCTTT. It yields the protein CASSLGQGSSMNTEAFF.